This entry is about one T cell receptor (beta chain). This sample stems from a study of identical twins. Trimming took 2 bases from V and 0 from J; bases not matched to a gene: 17. CDR3 length: 21 residues. cDNA carried unique molecular identifiers, and a universal primer site was added by template switching. TCRdb reanalysed the 5' RACE reads using MiXCR and keeps one entry per CDR3 protein. Of a few hundred thousand distinct CDR3 sequences listed, roughly 9% are singletons. The specimen was naive T cells sorted from blood. The chain couples TRBV6-7 to TRBJ2-1, with 9 bases aligning to TRBD2. TRBV6-7 is sorted into the ORF group, with uncertain function. The TCR comes from a woman in her forties or fifties in good health. This CDR3 reads CASSYLEMASGEGDSYNEQFF. The DNA for the CDR3 is TGTGCCAGCAGTTACCTCGAGATGGCTAGCGGGGAGGGGGACTCCTACAATGAGCAGTTCTTC.